This TCR beta chain originates from a study of blood T cell repertoires in COVID-19. Using immunoSEQ multiplex PCR, the repertoire was profiled, and TCRdb retains in-frame clones only, with some absent. The sample has a few hundred thousand clones; approximately 80% are singletons. Living in under 30 US areas, the participants were between 18 and 89 years of age. Cohort placement rested on clinical history that participants reported themselves. Two negative PCRs, clearance, or symptom resolution had been documented for recovered Cohort 3 donors. CDR1 and CDR2 from the germline V gene are SGHAT and FQNNGV. This CDR3 has 17 residues. The trim removed 4 bases at V and 5 bases at J, leaving 11 bases unmatched.

This clonotype was obtained from a man aged 40-49 years who had recovered from COVID-19. The chain has TRBV11-2 and TRBJ1-2; 12 bases map to TRBD1. Sequencing was performed on PBMCs or T cells enriched from blood (not recorded which). In DNA form, the CDR3 reads TGTGCCAGCAGCTCGAGGGGACAGGGGGCGTCCCGTTATGGCTACACCTTC. Translated: CASSSRGQGASRYGYTF.